The 17 T cell receptor beta chains below all came from one sample that was sequenced in a study of T cells in narcolepsy. Sequenced by immunoSEQ multiplex PCR; TCRdb stores in-frame clones only, minus some. The sample lists about 43,000 clones, 70% to 90% occurring once. The sample taken for sequencing was CD45RA- memory CD4+ T cells from PBMCs. The receptors derive from a human donor with narcolepsy.

The rearrangement links TRBV30 to TRBJ2-2; 7 bases map to TRBD1. CDR1 is GTSNPN, CDR2 SVGIG, per germline (reference sequence). The CDR3 totals 15 residues. Trimming at V came to 0 bases and at J to 4 bases, leaving 5 bases not matched to a gene. Here the CDR3 DNA reads TGTGCCTGGAGTGTTAGAGACAGGGCCACCGGGGAGCTGTTTTTT. Translation: CAWSVRDRATGELFF.

The V gene is TRBV30, the J gene TRBJ2-4, with 14 bases fitting TRBD2. V shed 1 base and J 6 bases; nucleotides not matched to a gene: 17. The CDR3 extends over 20 amino acids. Germline loops: CDR1 GTSNPN, CDR2 SVGIG (reference sequence). In DNA, the CDR3 is TGTGCCTGGAGTGCGCGACTAGCGGGAGGGCGGGGAACTTCCCGAAACATTCAGTACTTC. Its translation is CAWSARLAGGRGTSRNIQYF.

The J gene is TRBJ1-2, the V gene TRBV7-9; a weak D match, TRBD1 (6 bases). Germline CDR1 SEHNR, CDR2 FQNEAQ (reference sequence). This CDR3 region has 14 residues. V was shortened by 4 bases and J by 2 bases, with 11 bases between the two germline ends. In DNA, the CDR3 is TGTGCCAGCAGCTCCAGAACAGGGAACTATGGCTACACCTTC. Amino acids: CASSSRTGNYGYTF.

The chain uses TRBV7-6 and TRBJ2-3; the match to TRBD2 covers 8 bases. V shed 1 base and J 2 bases; nucleotides not matched to a gene: 11. The CDR3 covers 18 residues. Germline V gives CDR1 SGHVS, CDR2 FNYEAQ. The CDR3: CASSLGVPAGAYTDTQYF. The CDR3 DNA follows: TGTGCCAGCAGCTTAGGGGTTCCAGCGGGGGCTTACACAGATACGCAGTATTTT.

The chain is built from TRBV7-3 and TRBJ1-2, with no clear D. The ends were cut back, 3 bases at V and 8 bases at J, with 22 bases in the middle. The CDR3 runs to 16 residues. In germline, CDR1 is SGHTA, CDR2 FQGTGA. The CDR3 DNA sequence: TGTGCCAGCAGCTTCGGGGATTTCGCGGGATCAGAAGGCTACACCTTC. Its translation: CASSFGDFAGSEGYTF.

The V and J genes are TRBV9 and TRBJ2-2, with 9 bases identical to TRBD2. The CDR3 has 16 residues. CDR1 and CDR2 from the germline V gene are SGDLS and YYNGEE. With V trimmed by 0 bases and J by 6 bases, 6 bases remained unmatched. DNA of the CDR3: TGTGCCAGCAGCGTAGCTACAGCGGGGGGCCCCGGGGAGCTGTTTTTT. It encodes CASSVATAGGPGELFF.

CDR3 nucleotide sequence: TGTGCCAGCGACCAGGGGAACAGAAGGGGTCAGACCCAGTACTTC. It specifies CASDQGNRRGQTQYF. The gene calls are TRBV21-1 and TRBJ2-5; the table's TRBD1 call for D was not verified on the DNA. TRBV21-1 is assigned pseudogene status. The CDR3 totals 15 residues.

This chain joins TRBV2 and TRBJ1-1, with unresolved D. Trimming shortened V by 1 base and J by 5 bases, and 2 bases separated the two germline ends. CDR1 is SNHLY, CDR2 FYNNEI, per germline. CDR3 size: 11 residues. Written as DNA, the CDR3 is TGTGCCAGCAGTGAAGAGACTGAAGCTTTCTTT. Amino acid sequence: CASSEETEAFF. Using reference TRBV2 and TRBJ1-1 for the parts outside the CDR3, the full variable domain is EPEVTQTPSHQVTQMGQEVILRCVPISNHLYFYWYRQILGQKVEFLVSFYNNEISEKSEIFDDQFSVERPDGSNFTLKIRSTKLEDSAMYFCASSEETEAFFGQGTRLTVV.

The chain combines TRBV9 with TRBJ2-1; 9 nucleotides line up with TRBD1. Germline V lookup: CDR1 SGDLS, CDR2 YYNGEE. V gave up 1 base and J gave up 11 bases; unmatched junction bases: 16. CDR3 length: 17 amino acids. The CDR3 protein is CASSVNPPGQGTQQQFF. DNA of the CDR3: TGTGCCAGCAGCGTAAACCCGCCGGGACAGGGAACCCAACAGCAGTTCTTC.

This clone turned up a few times. This chain joins TRBV11-3 and TRBJ2-2; 16 bases are a match to TRBD2. With V trimmed by 6 bases and J by 0 bases, 10 bases remained unmatched. The CDR3 spans 20 residues. Germline assignment: CDR1 SGHNT and CDR2 YENEEA. The chain's CDR3 is CASRRTRGLAGGSNTGELFF. The CDR3 DNA reads TGTGCCAGCAGACGAACAAGGGGACTAGCGGGAGGGTCGAACACCGGGGAGCTGTTTTTT.

This chain links TRBV6-6 with TRBJ1-4; 8 nucleotides agree with TRBD1. With 1 base clipped from V and 5 bases from J, the junction kept 6 bases outside the gene matches. Germline V lookup: CDR1 MNHNY, CDR2 SVGAGI (reference sequence). The CDR3 loop spans 16 amino acids. Written as DNA, the CDR3 is TGTGCCAGCAGTTACTTCCGACAGGGGATGAATGAAAAACTGTTTTTT. Translated: CASSYFRQGMNEKLFF.

The chain carries TRBV7-2 and TRBJ1-1; D not resolved. V was shortened by 5 bases and J by 8 bases, with 12 bases between the two germline ends. CDR1 and CDR2 from the germline V gene are SGHTA and FQGNSA. The CDR3 contains 12 residues. Here the CDR3 DNA reads TGTGCCAGCAGCCCAAGTCTCCGGGAAGCTTTCTTT. This codes for CASSPSLREAFF.

The rearrangement joins TRBV5-6 to TRBJ2-3; D perhaps matches TRBD2 (6 bases). There are 15 residues in the CDR3. Between the trimmed V and J ends, which lost 3 bases and 3 bases, there was a span of 14 bases. Germline CDR1 reads SGHDT; CDR2 reads YYEEEE. CDR3 protein: CASSSPGDRTDTQYF. The CDR3 nucleotides are TGTGCCAGCAGCTCCCCGGGGGATAGGACAGATACGCAGTATTTT.

V usage is TRBV9 and J usage is TRBJ2-3; no firm D call. This CDR3 region has 16 residues. V dropped 0 bases and J dropped 2 bases, with 13 bases sitting between them. CDR1 and CDR2 (germline): SGDLS, YYNGEE. The CDR3 here is CASSVVVGAPTDTQYF. CDR3 sequence (DNA): TGTGCCAGCAGCGTAGTGGTGGGCGCCCCCACAGATACGCAGTATTTT.

V gene TRBV2 combines with J gene TRBJ2-2; 9 bases are a match to TRBD2. The junction had 5 bases not matched to a gene; V was cut back by 6 bases and J by 3 bases. Looked up from germline, CDR1 is SNHLY and CDR2 is FYNNEI. This CDR3 region has 15 residues. CDR3 bases: TGTGCCAGCAGGGAACGACTAGCGGACACCGGGGAGCTGTTTTTT. It codes for CASRERLADTGELFF.

This clone was seen only once. The J gene is TRBJ1-4, the V gene TRBV27, with no clear D. V lost 8 bases to trimming and J lost 11 bases, with 24 bases between them. Germline CDR1 reads MNHEY; CDR2 reads SMNVEV (reference sequence). The CDR3 covers 15 residues. CDR3 protein: CASSSARSGVVKLFF. The DNA for the CDR3 is TGTGCCAGCTCTAGCGCCCGTTCCGGGGTTGTGAAACTGTTTTTT.

The V and J genes are TRBV19 and TRBJ1-5; 7 positions match TRBD1. With 6 bases clipped from V and 2 bases from J, the junction kept 7 bases outside the gene matches. CDR3 length equals 15 residues. Germline V gene sequence: CDR1 LNHDA, CDR2 SQIVND (reference sequence). CDR3 coding DNA: TGTGCCAGTAGCGGGGGACAGTGGGGCAATCAGCCCCAGCATTTT. It codes for CASSGGQWGNQPQHF.